A single sample is the source of the 23 T cell receptor beta chains below, sequenced in a study of blood T cell repertoires in COVID-19 (dated by TCRdb to about 2020). The library came from the immunoSEQ multiplex PCR assay. TCRdb carries this immuneACCESS record with in-frame sequences only. Its versions omit some clonotypes, under half of them owing to an unresolved V gene in the studies checked, with the rest unexplained. The sample profile shows a few hundred thousand clones; 89% of them were found once. 0.94% of the sample rests with the top ten. Sequencing used peripheral blood. These receptor sequences come from a woman aged 40-49 years who had recovered from COVID-19.

The chain combines TRBV19 with TRBJ2-7; 12 bases are a match to TRBD2. Germline V gene data show CDR1 as LNHDA and CDR2 as SQIVND (reference sequence). With 6 bases clipped from V and 5 bases from J, the junction kept 8 bases outside the gene matches. CDR3 length equals 15 residues. The CDR3 DNA sequence: TGTGCCAGTAGCAAAACTAGCGGGAGGTCTCACGAGCAGTACTTC. Translating gives CASSKTSGRSHEQYF. The variable domain in full, with the rest retrieved from reference TRBV19 and TRBJ2-7, is DGGITQSPKYLFRKEGQNVTLSCEQNLNHDAMYWYRQDPGQGLRLIYYSQIVNDFQKGDIAEGYSVSREKKESFPLTVTSAQKNPTAFYLCASSKTSGRSHEQYFGPGTRLTVT.

The chain recombines TRBV5-6 with TRBJ2-1; 9 nucleotides align to TRBD2. The CDR3 totals 15 residues. Trimming cost V 4 bases and J 6 bases; bases outside gene matches: 8. Per the germline V gene, CDR1 is SGHDT and CDR2 is YYEEEE. CDR3: CASSQGTSSGNEQFF. DNA for the CDR3: TGTGCCAGCAGCCAGGGGACTAGCTCGGGCAATGAGCAGTTCTTC. The variable domain in full, completed from reference TRBV5-6 and TRBJ2-1, reads DAGVTQSPTHLIKTRGQQVTLRCSPKSGHDTVSWYQQALGQGPQFIFQYYEEEERQRGNFPDRFSGHQFPNYSSELNVNALLLGDSALYLCASSQGTSSGNEQFFGPGTRLTVL.

The genes are TRBV7-9 and TRBJ2-1, with TRBD2 identical over 8 bases. V dropped 5 bases and J dropped 2; count of bases not matched to a gene: 11. The CDR3 runs 17 residues. Germline V lookup: CDR1 SEHNR, CDR2 FQNEAQ (reference sequence). DNA for the CDR3: TGTGCCAGCAGCCCAAGGGGCCTGGGACTAGCCTACAATGAGCAGTTCTTC. Protein: CASSPRGLGLAYNEQFF.

The chain links TRBV3-1 (or the pseudogene TRBV3-2) to TRBJ2-7, with D hard to call. V was pared by 3 bases and J by 0 bases, with 12 bases between. The CDR3 is 15 amino acids. Germline V gene sequence: CDR1 LGHDT, CDR2 YNNKEL (reference sequence). CDR3 DNA sequence: TGTGCCAGCAGCCAGGGCTCATTGAGCTCCTACGAGCAGTACTTC. It specifies CASSQGSLSSYEQYF.

The chain carries TRBV3-1 (or the pseudogene TRBV3-2) and TRBJ1-2; 8 nucleotides agree with TRBD1. This CDR3 has 12 amino acids. With 4 bases clipped from V and 8 bases from J, the junction kept 3 bases outside the gene matches. Germline V gives CDR1 LGHDT, CDR2 YNNKEL (reference sequence). CDR3 in DNA: TGTGCCAGCAGCCGAGGACAGGGCGGCTACACCTTC. Protein: CASSRGQGGYTF.

The rearrangement joins TRBV15 to TRBJ1-5, with D maybe TRBD1 (5 bases). Trimming stripped 0 bases from V and 2 bases from J, with 8 bases between. The CDR3 is 15 residues long. Germline V gene data show CDR1 as LNHNV and CDR2 as YYDKDF (reference sequence). The CDR3 DNA reads TGTGCCACCAGCAGAGAGGGAGGGGGCAATCAGCCCCAGCATTTT. It translates to CATSREGGGNQPQHF. The entire variable domain, with the rest obtained from reference TRBV15 and TRBJ1-5, is as follows: DAMVIQNPRYQVTQFGKPVTLSCSQTLNHNVMYWYQQKSSQAPKLLFHYYDKDFNNEADTPDNFQSRRPNTSFCFLDIRSPGLGDTAMYLCATSREGGGNQPQHFGDGTRLSIL.

This chain links TRBV19 with TRBJ1-4; 10 bases fit TRBD1. The CDR3 spans 16 residues. With V trimmed by 5 bases and J by 4 bases, 7 bases remained unmatched. CDR1 and CDR2 from the germline V gene are LNHDA and SQIVND (reference sequence). CDR3 nucleotide sequence: TGTGCCAGTAGTCATCGACAGGGGGCCGGTAATGAAAAACTGTTTTTT. It codes for CASSHRQGAGNEKLFF.

V gene TRBV5-1 combines with J gene TRBJ2-1; TRBD1 is a possible D gene (6 bases). Germline V gene data show CDR1 as SGHRS and CDR2 as YFSETQ. The length of the CDR3 is 14 residues. Trimming removed 4 bases from V and 10 bases from J, with 18 bases in between. For the CDR3, the DNA is TGCGCCAGCAGCCAGGCGCAGGGGAACTACGAGCAGTTCTTC. Its protein is CASSQAQGNYEQFF.

The CDR3: CASSPEGQPLEQYF. The CDR3 nucleotides read TGTGCCAGTAGTCCCGAGGGACAGCCGCTCGAGCAGTACTTC. V gene TRBV19 combines with J gene TRBJ2-7, with 7 bases aligning to TRBD1. Germline trimming cut 5 bases from V and 6 bases from J; bases unmatched to any gene: 10. The germline gives CDR1 LNHDA, CDR2 SQIVND (reference sequence). The CDR3 contains 14 residues.

The V gene is TRBV25-1, the J gene TRBJ2-7; 9 positions agree with TRBD1. V shed 0 bases and J 0 bases; nucleotides not matched to a gene: 3. CDR1 is MGHDK, CDR2 SYGVNS, per germline. The CDR3 is made up of 16 amino acids. The CDR3 sequence: CASSEYGTGNSYEQYF. The CDR3 DNA reads TGTGCCAGCAGTGAATACGGGACAGGGAACTCCTACGAGCAGTACTTC.

V is TRBV5-6 and J is TRBJ2-3; the D is unclear. Germline V gene data show CDR1 as SGHDT and CDR2 as YYEEEE. Trimming cost V 4 bases and J 4 bases, with 7 bases left between them. This CDR3 spans 12 amino acids. This CDR3 is CASSPLSDTQYF. DNA of the CDR3: TGTGCCAGCAGCCCCCTTTCAGATACGCAGTATTTT.

This chain uses TRBV24-1 with TRBJ2-7; D unresolved. The V and J ends lost 7 bases and 2 bases respectively, with 17 bases between them. Per germline, CDR1 KGHDR and CDR2 SFDVKD. The CDR3 extends over 15 amino acids. Here the CDR3 reads CATSADRVRPYEQYF. The CDR3 region has the DNA TGTGCCACCAGCGCAGACCGGGTCCGGCCCTACGAGCAGTACTTC.

This clone has only one observation. The genes are TRBV11-3 and TRBJ1-1; D possibly corresponds to TRBD1 (6 bases). CDR1 is SGHNT and CDR2 is YENEEA in the germline V gene. Trimming pared 4 bases from V and 4 bases from J, leaving 10 bases between. The CDR3 length is 13 residues. CDR3 protein: CASSSTGSTEAFF. The CDR3 nucleotides are TGTGCCAGCAGCTCCACAGGGAGCACTGAAGCTTTCTTT.

This clone appeared once. The chain recombines TRBV4-1 with TRBJ1-2; D remains unclear. The V end lost 1 base, the J end lost 0 bases, and 6 bases lay between the germline ends. The CDR3 loop spans 14 amino acids. The germline V gene encodes CDR1 MGHRA and CDR2 YSYEKL. CDR3 residues: CASSQVGSNYGYTF. In DNA form, the CDR3 reads TGCGCCAGCAGCCAAGTCGGGTCTAACTATGGCTACACCTTC.

The chain joins TRBV5-1 to TRBJ1-5, with a possible D match to TRBD1 (6 bases). Germline V CDR1 and CDR2: SGHRS, YFSETQ. The V and J ends lost 5 bases and 6 bases respectively, with 18 bases between them. The CDR3 sequence is 15 residues long. DNA of the CDR3: TGCGCCAGCAGGTTAGATGCGACAGGTTCTCAGCCCCAGCATTTT. Protein sequence: CASRLDATGSQPQHF.

This chain joins TRBV16 and TRBJ2-1; TRBD2 might be the D (5 bases). V dropped 9 bases and J dropped 4 bases, with 13 bases sitting between them. The CDR3 has 13 residues. The V gene's germline CDR1 is KGHSY and CDR2 FQNENV. The CDR3 loop is CASSEIEYNEQFF. The DNA of the CDR3 is TGTGCCAGTAGCGAAATAGAGTACAATGAGCAGTTCTTC.

DNA for the CDR3: TGTGCCAGCTCACCCACCCCGACCGAGGGGGCGCGTTTTGTAGAGACCCAGTACTTC. The encoded protein is CASSPTPTEGARFVETQYF. The chain employs TRBV18 and TRBJ2-5; 7 bases map to TRBD1. V gave up 3 bases and J gave up 4 bases; unmatched junction bases: 20. Germline V lookup: CDR1 KGHSH, CDR2 LQKENI. This CDR3 contains 19 residues.

The chain joins TRBV11-2 to TRBJ2-7; TRBD1 matches 7 bases. Germline CDR1 is SGHAT and CDR2 is FQNNGV. Germline trimming cut 1 base from V and 7 bases from J; bases unmatched to any gene: 13. CDR3 length equals 16 residues. CDR3 amino acids: CASSLAPDRNVREQYF. DNA for the CDR3: TGTGCCAGCAGCTTAGCCCCGGACAGGAATGTACGGGAGCAGTACTTC. The full variable domain, its missing parts supplied by reference TRBV11-2 and TRBJ2-7, is EAGVAQSPRYKIIEKRQSVAFWCNPISGHATLYWYQQILGQGPKLLIQFQNNGVVDDSQLPKDRFSAERLKGVDSTLKIQPAKLEDSAVYLCASSLAPDRNVREQYFGPGTRLTVT.

CDR3 in DNA: TGTGCCAGCTCACCCGGGAGCAATCAGCCCCAGCATTTT. Its protein product is CASSPGSNQPQHF. V is TRBV18 and J is TRBJ1-5; D ambiguous. The CDR3 sequence is 13 residues long. V lost 3 bases, J lost 1 base, and 4 bases lay in between. Germline lookup yields CDR1 KGHSH and CDR2 LQKENI. Full variable domain (remainder filled in from reference TRBV18 and TRBJ1-5): NAGVMQNPRHLVRRRGQEARLRCSPMKGHSHVYWYRQLPEEGLKFMVYLQKENIIDESGMPKERFSAEFPKEGPSILRIQQVVRGDSAAYFCASSPGSNQPQHFGDGTRLSIL.

The chain combines TRBV7-3 with TRBJ1-3; D uncertain. The CDR3 covers 15 residues. Trimming shortened V by 2 bases and J by 3 bases, and 11 bases separated the two germline ends. Germline values: CDR1 SGHTA, CDR2 FQGTGA. The CDR3 is CASSLSGEYGNTIYF. The CDR3 nucleotides are TGTGCCAGCAGCTTATCGGGTGAATATGGAAACACCATATATTTT.

V is TRBV4-1 and J is TRBJ2-7, with 11 bases identical to TRBD2. The CDR3 has 16 residues. The V segment lost 3 bases and the J segment 3 bases; nucleotides outside the gene matches: 7. CDR1 and CDR2 from the germline V gene are MGHRA and YSYEKL. CDR3 DNA: TGCGCCAGCAGCCAGCGACTAGCGGGGACTGACTACGAGCAGTACTTC. Protein: CASSQRLAGTDYEQYF.

This chain uses TRBV10-3 with TRBJ2-7; 7 bases agree with TRBD1. CDR1 and CDR2 (germline): ENHRY, SYGVKD. The V gene end was trimmed by 10 bases and the J gene end by 3 bases; junction bases not matched to a gene: 15. The length of the CDR3 is 15 residues. CDR3 residues: CATGLMTGMHYEQYF. The CDR3 DNA reads as TGTGCCACCGGCCTTATGACAGGGATGCACTACGAGCAGTACTTC.

This chain uses TRBV3-1 (or the pseudogene TRBV3-2) with TRBJ1-3; maybe TRBD1 (5 bases). Trimming took off 1 base at V and 0 bases at J, with 13 bases between the two ends. This CDR3 is built from 17 residues. Germline CDR1 is LGHDT and CDR2 is YNNKEL (reference sequence). Written as DNA, the CDR3 is TGTGCCAGCAGCCAAGGATGGGCGGGACGCTCTGGAAACACCATATATTTT. Translating gives CASSQGWAGRSGNTIYF.